One and the same sample provided the 11 T cell receptor beta chains below, sequenced in a study of T cells in Graves' hyperthyroidism and ophthalmopathy. Amplification targeted TCR beta CDR3 regions from RNA transcripts. The study used the HTBI primer set for a first-round RT-PCR of the TCR CDR3. Each CDR3 protein gets one entry after TCRdb re-called the multiplex PCR reads with MiXCR. The sample holds under 350,000 distinct CDR3 sequences, roughly 18% seen once. The sequencing sample was made of blood. The source is a woman between 50 and 59 years old with Graves' hyperthyroidism.

In regard to this clonotype: This may stem from a read error, because a much larger clone lies one nucleotide away. The CDR3 does not end in the conserved phenylalanine or tryptophan, so this is likely a read error. The V gene is TRBV2, the J gene TRBJ1-1; D possibly corresponds to TRBD1 (5 bases). Germline V gene lookup returns CDR1 SNHLY and CDR2 FYNNEI. Trimming cost V 6 bases and J 0 bases, with 14 bases left between them. This CDR3 contains 15 residues. CDR3 residues: CASRHSGGMNTEAFL. The CDR3 nucleotides are TGTGCCAGCAGGCACTCGGGGGGGATGAACACTGAAGCTTTCCTT.

The chain recombines TRBV19 with TRBJ2-1; 7 bases line up with TRBD2. The CDR3 covers 16 residues. Trimming cost V 7 bases and J 5 bases; bases outside gene matches: 14. Germline CDR1 is LNHDA and CDR2 is SQIVND (reference sequence). The CDR3 loop reads CASTTRAGVWNNEQFF. In nucleotides, the CDR3 is TGTGCCAGTACCACTAGGGCGGGAGTTTGGAACAATGAGCAGTTCTTC.

This clonotype has a handful of counts. V usage is TRBV19 and J usage is TRBJ2-1; D is perhaps TRBD2 (5 bases). V lost 3 bases and J 3 bases, leaving 9 bases between the germline ends. This CDR3 spans 14 amino acids. Germline V lookup: CDR1 LNHDA, CDR2 SQIVND (reference sequence). CDR3 DNA: TGTGCCAGTAGTATGCCCACTAGCTACAATGAGCAGTTCTTC. Protein product: CASSMPTSYNEQFF.

There are many counts of this clonotype. The CDR3 sequence is CASSLGSLGGTDTQYF. In DNA, the CDR3 is TGTGCCAGCAGCTTAGGTTCCCTGGGAGGCACAGATACGCAGTATTTT. V is TRBV11-2 and J is TRBJ2-3; tentative D call: TRBD2 (5 bases). Germline loops: CDR1 SGHAT, CDR2 FQNNGV. The CDR3 is 16 amino acids. Trimming removed 1 base from V and 1 base from J, with 12 bases in between.

The V call is TRBV6-1, the J call TRBJ2-7; either TRBD1 or TRBD2 may fit D (6 bases each). V was pared by 2 bases and J by 4 bases, with 12 bases between. The CDR3 consists of 14 residues. Germline CDR1 MNHNS, CDR2 SASEGT. The DNA of the CDR3 is TGTGCCAGCAGTGAAACAGGGACTGTATACGAGCAGTACTTC. Translated: CASSETGTVYEQYF.

This clonotype was seen repeatedly, ten times or more. The chain has TRBV20-1 and TRBJ2-7; TRBD2 aligns across 12 bases. There are 16 residues in the CDR3. V shed 0 bases, J shed 4 bases, and the junction held 7 bases outside the gene matches. Germline assignment: CDR1 DFQATT and CDR2 SNEGSKA (reference sequence). CDR3 bases: TGCAGTGCTAGAGATCGCAGACTAGCGGGAGCGTACGAGCAGTACTTC. Amino acids: CSARDRRLAGAYEQYF.

The chain has TRBV7-9 and TRBJ2-1; a possible D gene is TRBD2 (6 bases). The V end lost 4 bases, the J end lost 10 bases, and 11 bases lay between the germline ends. The CDR3 extends over 12 amino acids. Germline V gene sequence: CDR1 SEHNR, CDR2 FQNEAQ (reference sequence). The CDR3 nucleotides read TGTGCCAGCAGCTACGGGAGTGGGGAGCAGTTCTTC. Translating gives CASSYGSGEQFF.

This clonotype was seen a few times. This chain connects TRBV6-2 or TRBV6-3 to TRBJ1-2, with a possible D match to TRBD1 (6 bases). V lost 6 bases and J lost 7, with 21 bases in between. Germline lookup yields CDR1 MNHEY and CDR2 SVGEGT. The CDR3 is 15 amino acids. This CDR3 is CASSDALSGGSGYTF. Written as DNA, the CDR3 is TGTGCCAGCAGCGACGCATTATCGGGGGGCTCTGGCTACACCTTC.

This clonotype was seen many times. J is TRBJ1-5 and V is TRBV12-3 or TRBV12-4, with TRBD1 as a possible D gene (5 bases). V was shortened by 3 bases and J by 2 bases, with 11 bases between the two germline ends. The CDR3 sequence is 15 residues long. The CDR3 sequence is CASSFRQGGNQPQHF. CDR3 nucleotides: TGTGCCAGCAGTTTTAGGCAGGGCGGCAATCAGCCCCAGCATTTT.

This clonotype was observed many times. The chain is built from TRBV9 and TRBJ2-2; D call uncertain. V was pared by 0 bases and J by 7 bases, with 13 bases between. The CDR3 is 15 amino acids. Germline V lookup: CDR1 SGDLS, CDR2 YYNGEE. CDR3 loop: CASSVATSRDGELFF. In DNA, the CDR3 is TGTGCCAGCAGCGTAGCTACGTCAAGGGACGGGGAGCTGTTTTTT.

This clonotype was found many times. The chain has TRBV30 and TRBJ2-7; D might be TRBD1 (6 bases). V dropped 1 base and J dropped 0 bases, with 7 bases sitting between them. This CDR3 region has 13 residues. Germline CDR1 GTSNPN, CDR2 SVGIG (reference sequence). The CDR3 DNA reads as TGTGCCTGGAGTGGCAGGGGCTCCTACGAGCAGTACGTC. It translates to CAWSGRGSYEQYV.